Shown below are 29 T cell receptor beta chains from a single sample sequenced in a study of OX40 agonist ivuxolimab in advanced cancers. Repertoires were generated with immunoSEQ multiplex PCR, while TCRdb's copy carries only in-frame clones and drops some. The sample gives 90,000 to 100,000 clones, about 96% of which show up once; 2% to 2.5% is in the top ten. This sample comprised CD4+ or CD8+ T cells sorted from blood, obtained in a trial of the OX40 agonist ivuxolimab. These receptors all stem from an adult with an advanced solid tumor such as melanoma, head and neck, liver or kidney cancer.

V is TRBV2 and J is TRBJ2-3, with D possibly being TRBD1 (6 bases). The CDR3 sequence is 14 residues long. In germline, CDR1 is SNHLY, CDR2 FYNNEI. V was cut by 6 bases and J by 5 bases, with 15 bases left in between. The CDR3 loop is CASSLDSRVDTQYF. CDR3 nucleotide sequence: TGTGCCAGCAGCTTGGACAGTAGGGTAGATACGCAGTATTTT.

The count of this clone is one. V is TRBV5-8 and J is TRBJ1-3, with D possibly TRBD1 on 6 matching bases. Deletions cut 3 bases from V and 2 bases from J, with 12 bases between. The CDR3 has 15 amino acids. Germline values: CDR1 SGHTS, CDR2 YDEGEE. The CDR3 protein is CASSYGTSAGNTIYF. CDR3 nucleotides: TGTGCCAGCAGCTACGGGACATCTGCTGGAAACACCATATATTTT.

This clone was counted only a few times. This sample also contains other DNA sequences that code for the same CDR3. J is TRBJ2-7 and V is TRBV19; a weak D match, TRBD2 (6 bases). The germline V and J ends were trimmed by 5 bases and 2 bases, with 7 bases remaining between them. The germline gives CDR1 LNHDA, CDR2 SQIVND (reference sequence). The length of the CDR3 is 12 residues. The CDR3 sequence is CASSGGAYEQYF. CDR3 nucleotide sequence: TGTGCCAGTAGTGGCGGGGCCTACGAGCAGTACTTC. The entire variable domain, with the rest obtained from reference TRBV19 and TRBJ2-7, is as follows: DGGITQSPKYLFRKEGQNVTLSCEQNLNHDAMYWYRQDPGQGLRLIYYSQIVNDFQKGDIAEGYSVSREKKESFPLTVTSAQKNPTAFYLCASSGGAYEQYFGPGTRLTVT.

The CDR3 sequence is CASSGGGYSNQPQHF. CDR3 sequence (DNA): TGTGCCAGCAGCGGAGGGGGTTATAGCAATCAGCCCCAGCATTTT. The V gene is TRBV2, the J gene TRBJ1-5; D is possibly TRBD1 (6 bases). The V gene's germline CDR1 is SNHLY and CDR2 FYNNEI. The CDR3 is made up of 15 amino acids. Trimming cost V 6 bases and J 0 bases, with 12 bases left between them.

The chain has TRBV5-6 and TRBJ2-7; 7 positions agree with TRBD2. V lost 1 base, J lost 4 bases, and 5 bases stayed unmatched. CDR1 is SGHDT and CDR2 is YYEEEE in the germline V gene. This CDR3 region has 14 residues. CDR3 coding DNA: TGTGCCAGCAGCTTGTTCGCGGGAGTATACGAGCAGTACTTC. It is translated as CASSLFAGVYEQYF.

Only one count was recorded for this clone. This chain joins TRBV5-6 and TRBJ2-5; tentatively, D is TRBD2 (5 bases). This CDR3 region has 16 residues. With 0 bases removed from V and 2 bases from J, the gap between germline ends came to 14 bases. The V gene's germline CDR1 is SGHDT and CDR2 YYEEEE. CDR3 region: CASSLATDSRQETQYF. DNA of the CDR3: TGTGCCAGCAGCTTGGCGACGGACTCCAGACAAGAGACCCAGTACTTC.

The chain joins TRBV7-6 to TRBJ2-7, with D possibly matching TRBD2 (5 bases). V lost 4 bases to trimming and J lost 7 bases, with 11 bases between them. The CDR3 is 12 residues long. In germline, CDR1 is SGHVS, CDR2 FNYEAQ. The CDR3 DNA sequence: TGTGCCAGCAGCTACTCGACGGGGGAGCAGTACTTC. As protein: CASSYSTGEQYF.

The genes are TRBV29-1 and TRBJ1-1, with TRBD1 matching over 12 bases. Germline trimming cut 4 bases from V and 11 bases from J; bases unmatched to any gene: 11. Germline-derived CDR1 and CDR2 are SQVTM and ANQGSEA. The CDR3 totals 14 residues. CDR3 sequence reads: CSVVGTGGNDWAFF. For the CDR3, the DNA is TGCAGCGTTGTGGGGACAGGGGGCAACGATTGGGCTTTCTTT.

The V and J genes are TRBV10-3 and TRBJ2-3; no definite D call. Germline CDR1 ENHRY, CDR2 SYGVKD. The V and J ends lost 2 bases and 0 bases respectively, with 9 bases between them. This CDR3 is built from 15 residues. The CDR3 nucleotides are TGTGCCATCAGTGAGAACAGAGCTAGCACAGATACGCAGTATTTT. It is translated as CAISENRASTDTQYF.

The V call is TRBV19, the J call TRBJ1-1; weak D call: TRBD1 (5 bases). The CDR3 sequence is 13 residues long. In germline, CDR1 is LNHDA, CDR2 SQIVND (reference sequence). V was pared by 6 bases and J by 1 base, with 9 bases between. DNA of the CDR3: TGTGCCAGTAGCTTGGGGGAGAACACTGAAGCTTTCTTT. Its protein product is CASSLGENTEAFF.

The chain combines TRBV28 with TRBJ1-1; D unclear. Trimming cost V 7 bases and J 0 bases, with 15 bases left between them. CDR1 and CDR2 from the germline V gene are MDHEN and SYDVKM. The length of the CDR3 is 15 residues. CDR3 nucleotide sequence: TGTGCCAGCAACCCACGATTAGGGATGAACACTGAAGCTTTCTTT. This gives the protein CASNPRLGMNTEAFF.

The CDR3 DNA reads TGTGCCAGCAGCTGGTCAGGGCCGGGGTACGAGCAGTACTTC. It yields the protein CASSWSGPGYEQYF. V and J are TRBV7-9 and TRBJ2-7, with D perhaps being TRBD1 or TRBD2 (5 bases each). The ends were cut back, 4 bases at V and 4 bases at J, with 14 bases in the middle. This CDR3 contains 14 residues. The germline V gene has CDR1 SEHNR and CDR2 FQNEAQ (reference sequence).

The chain joins TRBV7-9 to TRBJ2-1, with D perhaps matching TRBD2 (6 bases). V lost 5 bases to trimming and J lost 7 bases, with 21 bases between them. This CDR3 region has 16 residues. Germline values: CDR1 SEHNR, CDR2 FQNEAQ (reference sequence). CDR3 DNA sequence: TGTGCCAGCAGCCGTTTTGGGGAGGACCAGGCGAATGAGCAGTTCTTC. It is translated as CASSRFGEDQANEQFF.

The chain joins TRBV4-3 to TRBJ2-1; the D gene is possibly TRBD2 (5 bases). The germline CDR1 and CDR2 sequences are LGHNA and YSLEER. Trimming took off 0 bases at V and 2 bases at J, with 14 bases between the two ends. There are 17 residues in the CDR3. This CDR3 reads CASSQEAYLGAYNEQFF. The CDR3 coding sequence is TGCGCCAGCAGCCAAGAAGCCTACCTCGGGGCCTACAATGAGCAGTTCTTC.

As concerns this clone: Other nucleotide sequences from this sample produce the same CDR3. This chain connects TRBV11-2 to TRBJ2-3; D is uncertain. V was shortened by 3 bases and J by 0 bases, with 4 bases between the two germline ends. The germline V gene encodes CDR1 SGHAT and CDR2 FQNNGV. The CDR3 loop spans 13 amino acids. CDR3 amino acids: CASSLVSTDTQYF. In nucleotides, the CDR3 is TGTGCCAGCAGCTTGGTCAGCACAGATACGCAGTATTTT.

The genes are TRBV11-3 and TRBJ2-1; no reliable D call. Trimming left V 1 base short and J 6 bases short, with 7 bases between. Germline CDR1 SGHNT, CDR2 YENEEA. This CDR3 comprises 13 residues. CDR3: CASSLGSVNEQFF. CDR3 sequence (DNA): TGTGCCAGCAGCTTAGGGTCGGTCAATGAGCAGTTCTTC.

The chain couples TRBV5-4 to TRBJ2-1, with a weak D call TRBD2 (5 bases). V was shortened by 0 bases and J by 4 bases, with 14 bases between the two germline ends. Germline V gives CDR1 SGHNT, CDR2 YYREEE (reference sequence). This CDR3 has 16 residues. The DNA for the CDR3 is TGTGCCAGCAGCTTGGTGGACTCCTTTTTATACAATGAGCAGTTCTTC. Protein: CASSLVDSFLYNEQFF.

The chain employs TRBV5-4 and TRBJ1-2; D possibly corresponds to TRBD1 (6 bases). V gave up 2 bases and J gave up 9 bases, with 14 bases separating them. Germline loops: CDR1 SGHNT, CDR2 YYREEE (reference sequence). The CDR3 spans 13 residues. The CDR3 protein is CASSFSGVDSYTF. The CDR3 nucleotides are TGTGCCAGCAGCTTTTCAGGGGTGGATAGCTACACCTTC.

The gene calls are TRBV21-1 and TRBJ2-5; the DNA was not compared with TRBD1, the D call given in the table. TRBV21-1 is described as a pseudogene. This CDR3 is 14 amino acids long. The CDR3 DNA follows: TGTGCCAGCAAGGGGACAGCCCCTCCGGGGACCCAGTACTTC. Amino acid sequence: CASKGTAPPGTQYF.

The chain couples TRBV5-6 to TRBJ1-5; maybe TRBD1 (6 bases). CDR3 size: 14 residues. V was clipped by 4 bases and J by 1 base, with 9 bases between them. CDR1 and CDR2 (germline): SGHDT, YYEEEE. The CDR3 region is CASSVGQSNQPQHF. The CDR3 DNA reads as TGTGCCAGCAGCGTAGGACAGAGCAATCAGCCCCAGCATTTT.

This chain joins TRBV6-6 and TRBJ2-7; D is uncertain. Trimming took 6 bases from V and 1 from J, leaving 19 bases between them. Germline CDR1 reads MNHNY; CDR2 reads SVGAGI (reference sequence). There are 16 residues in the CDR3. The CDR3 DNA reads TGTGCCAGCAGCCTAGTTCCGGCAGGTCAGTCCTACGAGCAGTACTTC. It is translated as CASSLVPAGQSYEQYF.

The gene calls are TRBV5-4 and TRBJ1-5; 9 positions agree with TRBD1. The CDR3 runs to 14 residues. Germline CDR1 SGHNT, CDR2 YYREEE (reference sequence). V shed 8 bases, J shed 0 bases, and the junction held 3 bases outside the gene matches. The CDR3 bases are TGTGCCAGTATGGACAGGGGTAGCAATCAGCCCCAGCATTTT. Residues: CASMDRGSNQPQHF.

The chain recombines TRBV13 with TRBJ2-1; the match to TRBD1 covers 9 bases. The CDR3 covers 15 residues. V was clipped by 5 bases and J by 0 bases; unmatched bases: 2. Germline lookup yields CDR1 PRHDT and CDR2 FYEKMQ (reference sequence). The CDR3, as DNA: TGTGCCAGCAGCCAGGGACAGGGCTCCTACAATGAGCAGTTCTTC. Residues: CASSQGQGSYNEQFF.

The V and J genes are TRBV9 and TRBJ1-5, with unresolved D. The CDR3 spans 15 residues. Germline CDR1 SGDLS, CDR2 YYNGEE. Trimming removed 0 bases from V and 3 bases from J, with 10 bases in between. The DNA of the CDR3 is TGTGCCAGCAGCGTAGGATTAACAGCCAATCAGCCCCAGCATTTT. Protein sequence: CASSVGLTANQPQHF.

This chain uses TRBV27 with TRBJ2-7; no firm D call. The germline V and J ends were trimmed by 3 bases and 2 bases, with 11 bases remaining between them. The CDR3 is made up of 14 amino acids. The V gene's germline CDR1 is MNHEY and CDR2 SMNVEV (reference sequence). CDR3 residues: CASSLDGATYEQYF. Here the CDR3 DNA reads TGTGCCAGCAGTTTGGACGGTGCCACCTACGAGCAGTACTTC.

V gene TRBV28 combines with J gene TRBJ1-1; TRBD1 agrees at 8 bases. The V segment lost 3 bases and the J segment 6 bases; nucleotides outside the gene matches: 3. CDR1 and CDR2 from the germline V gene are MDHEN and SYDVKM. The CDR3 covers 13 residues. CDR3 DNA sequence: TGTGCCAGCAGTTTCATACAGGGGGCTGAAGCTTTCTTT. Translation gives CASSFIQGAEAFF. The variable domain in full, with the rest retrieved from reference TRBV28 and TRBJ1-1, is DVKVTQSSRYLVKRTGEKVFLECVQDMDHENMFWYRQDPGLGLRLIYFSYDVKMKEKGDIPEGYSVSREKKERFSLILESASTNQTSMYLCASSFIQGAEAFFGQGTRLTVV.

The chain is built from TRBV19 and TRBJ1-3; D is possibly TRBD1 (6 bases). CDR1 and CDR2 from the germline V gene are LNHDA and SQIVND (reference sequence). V was shortened by 5 bases and J by 2 bases, with 10 bases between the two germline ends. The CDR3 consists of 14 residues. CDR3 sequence: CASSQQGTGNTIYF. The CDR3, as DNA: TGTGCCAGTAGTCAACAGGGTACTGGAAACACCATATATTTT.

The chain carries TRBV6-1 and TRBJ2-3; D unclear. V lost 3 bases and J lost 5, with 21 bases in between. The CDR3 totals 17 residues. The germline gives CDR1 MNHNS, CDR2 SASEGT. The CDR3 loop reads CASSDPEVGLSRDTQYF. The CDR3 DNA reads TGTGCCAGCAGTGACCCCGAGGTGGGCCTCTCAAGAGATACGCAGTATTTT.

The rearrangement joins TRBV4-1 to TRBJ2-1; 9 bases match TRBD1. The CDR3 loop spans 16 amino acids. The V segment lost 2 bases and the J segment 4 bases; nucleotides outside the gene matches: 6. Germline assignment: CDR1 MGHRA and CDR2 YSYEKL. Written as DNA, the CDR3 is TGCGCCAGCAGCCAACCCTCCGGGACAGGGTACAATGAGCAGTTCTTC. Translation: CASSQPSGTGYNEQFF.